This TCR beta chain was retrieved from a study of CD8 T cells in Susac syndrome. Reverse transcription of 0.5 to 1 ug RNA was carried out with random hexamers. Amplification of TCR beta CDR3 spanned 54 Vbeta and 13 Jbeta via immunoSEQ multiplex PCR. TCRdb fed the immunoSEQ multiplex PCR reads into MiXCR, producing one record per CDR3 protein. The repertoire holds 150,000 to 200,000 distinct CDR3 sequences, around 96% seen once, with 0.11% to 0.15% in the top ten. TEMRA cells were enriched by FACS, while CD8+ and CD4+ T cells were obtained through a negative isolation that was performed magnetically. The sequenced sample consisted of CD4+ T cells from PBMCs. The receptor was isolated from a human donor in good health.

This chain's CDR3 is CASSPSGRGHEQYF. The CDR3 DNA reads as TGTGCCAGCAGCCCCTCGGGACGGGGCCACGAGCAGTACTTC. The chain couples TRBV27 to TRBJ2-7; D tentatively fits TRBD1 or TRBD2 (5 bases each). CDR1 is MNHEY, CDR2 SMNVEV, per germline (reference sequence). V dropped 6 bases and J dropped 5 bases, with 17 bases sitting between them. This CDR3 is built from 14 residues.